This TCR beta chain was recorded in a study of CD8 T cells in Susac syndrome. An input of about 0.5 to 1 ug of RNA was subjected to reverse transcription using random hexamers. The immunoSEQ assay covered 54 Vbeta and 13 Jbeta segments for CDR3. TCRdb independently ran MiXCR on the immunoSEQ multiplex PCR reads; one entry per CDR3 protein. The profile shows 150,000 to 200,000 distinct CDR3 sequences, approximately 95% of them singletons. The CDR3 covers 15 residues. Trimming took 3 bases from V and 2 from J; bases not matched to a gene: 7. CDR1 is SGHRS, CDR2 YFSETQ, per germline. The T cells that were sequenced for TCR beta were CD8+ and CD4+ cells from blood. The multiple sclerosis controls, all treatment-naive patients, had relapsing-remitting disease that was stable or active.

The clonotype comes from a human donor with multiple sclerosis. The sample comprised CD4+ T cells from PBMCs. V gene TRBV5-1 combines with J gene TRBJ2-5, with TRBD2 matching 7 bases. The CDR3 protein is CASSSNGLGQETQYF. CDR3 in DNA: TGCGCCAGCAGCTCGAATGGACTAGGACAAGAGACCCAGTACTTC.